The rows below give T cell receptor beta chains drawn from one sample of a study of T cell responses to AZD1222 COVID-19 vaccine. The repertoire was sequenced with immunoSEQ multiplex PCR; TCRdb's copy has only in-frame clones and lacks some. This sample has approximately 100,000 clones, with about 89% found just once. This specimen was peripheral blood, taken on day 0 of AZD1222 vaccination. Receptors originate from an adult in good health. The CDR3 runs from the conserved cysteine through the conserved F or W. The D gene is left open where the match is weak. Where a row states a size, it is once, few, many or the class of an expanded clone; other rows omit it.

d_call,clone_size,v_call,j_call,cdr3_nt,cdr3_aa
.,.,TRBV30,TRBJ2-2,TGTGCCTGGAGTGTAAATTTAGGAGGCGGGGAGCTGTTTTTT,CAWSVNLGGGELFF
TRBD2,.,TRBV6-5,TRBJ2-1,TGTGCCAGCAGCCGCGGGACTAGCGGGACACAGGAGCAGTTCTTC,CASSRGTSGTQEQFF
TRBD2,.,TRBV9,TRBJ2-1,TGTGCCAGCAGCGTCGCGGGGGGAGGAAATGAGCAGTTCTTC,CASSVAGGGNEQFF
.,.,TRBV5-1,TRBJ1-1,TGCGCCAGCAGCTTGGCGGAAAAGGGCACTGAAGCTTTCTTT,CASSLAEKGTEAFF
.,.,TRBV12-3/TRBV12-4,TRBJ1-1,TGTGCCAGCAGTTTTAGGGAGCGGTCTGAAGCTTTCTTT,CASSFRERSEAFF
.,.,TRBV27,TRBJ1-6,TGTGCCAGCAGTCCGCTGACGAAGTTGTTGGATTCACCCCTCCACTTT,CASSPLTKLLDSPLHF
.,.,TRBV12-3/TRBV12-4,TRBJ1-2,TGTGCCAGCAGTCCCTTTCAGGTGGGGGGCTACACCTTC,CASSPFQVGGYTF
.,.,TRBV10-1,TRBJ1-2,TGCGCCAGCAGTGAGGGGACCAGCTATGGCTACACCTTC,CASSEGTSYGYTF
.,once,TRBV19,TRBJ2-2,TGTGCCAGTACTACTTGGGTTCTGGCCTCCACCGGGGAGCTGTTTTTT,CASTTWVLASTGELFF
.,few,TRBV2,TRBJ2-1,TGTGCCAGCAGTGGCTACAATGAGCAGTTCTTC,CASSGYNEQFF
TRBD1,.,TRBV19,TRBJ1-1,TGTGCCACGGGCCACAGACAGGGCTTCACTGAAGCTTTCTTT,CATGHRQGFTEAFF
.,.,TRBV29-1,TRBJ1-1,TGCAGCGTTGTCTTTATGAACACTGAAGCTTTCTTT,CSVVFMNTEAFF
.,.,TRBV12-3/TRBV12-4,TRBJ2-1,TGTGCCAGCAGTTACGGCCCGTTCCCCGCGTTCTTC,CASSYGPFPAFF
.,once,TRBV28,TRBJ1-2,TGTGCCAGCAGTTTTCTTGCCGCTAGGGGGGGAAAGTGGGGCTACACCTTC,CASSFLAARGGKWGYTF
.,.,TRBV7-2,TRBJ2-7,TGTGCCAGCAGCCCACAGAACTACGAGCAGTACTTC,CASSPQNYEQYF
.,.,TRBV6-5,TRBJ1-2,TGTGCCAGCAGCCCAGGGTTAGTGGATGGCTACACCTTC,CASSPGLVDGYTF
.,.,TRBV25-1,TRBJ2-1,TGTGCCAGCAGTGAATCGGGACAAGTATACAATGAGCAGTTCTTC,CASSESGQVYNEQFF
.,.,TRBV4-1,TRBJ1-1,TGCGCCAGCAGCCAACAGGACAGACTGGAAGCTTTCTTT,CASSQQDRLEAFF
TRBD2,once,TRBV11-3,TRBJ2-1,TGTGCCAGCAGCAGAGGACTAGCGGGGATGAATGAGCAGTTCTTC,CASSRGLAGMNEQFF
TRBD1,.,TRBV28,TRBJ1-2,TGTGCCAGCAGTTTATTACCAGGGGGGTACTATGGCTACACCTTC,CASSLLPGGYYGYTF
.,.,TRBV30,TRBJ1-4,TGTGCCTGGAGTGTATCAGGGAGTGAAAAACTGTTTTTT,CAWSVSGSEKLFF
.,.,TRBV7-2,TRBJ1-1,TGTGCCAGCAGCTTAGAACCGGTGAACACTGAAGCTTTCTTT,CASSLEPVNTEAFF
.,.,TRBV18,TRBJ1-5,TGTGCCAGCTCACCAACACAGGCTAGCAATCAGCCCCAGCATTTT,CASSPTQASNQPQHF
.,.,TRBV29-1,TRBJ2-7,TGCAGCGTTGTGCTTTTTCCGACAGGATATTACGAGCAGTACTTC,CSVVLFPTGYYEQYF
.,.,TRBV5-8,TRBJ1-6,TGTGCCAGCAGCTCGTCGGGGGAGGGTTGGTCACCCCTCCACTTT,CASSSSGEGWSPLHF
TRBD1,.,TRBV5-1,TRBJ1-2,TGCGCCAGCAGCTTGCTACCGACAGGGGGCGCCGACTATGGCTACACCTTC,CASSLLPTGGADYGYTF
TRBD1,.,TRBV7-9,TRBJ1-2,TGTGCCAGCAGCTTAGGAGGAACAGGGGACTATGGCTACACCTTC,CASSLGGTGDYGYTF
TRBD1,few,TRBV5-1,TRBJ2-7,TGCGCCAGCAGCACACGGACAGGGGGCTCCCACGAGCAGTACTTC,CASSTRTGGSHEQYF
TRBD2,.,TRBV28,TRBJ2-2,TGTGCCAGCAGTTGGGCGGGACTAGCGGGAGGTCCACACACCGGGGAGCTGTTTTTT,CASSWAGLAGGPHTGELFF
.,.,TRBV4-1,TRBJ2-3,TGCGCCAGCAGCCAAGCCACAGATACGCAGTATTTT,CASSQATDTQYF
TRBD1,once,TRBV12-5,TRBJ2-2,TGTGCTAGTGGACGGGACAGGGTAAACACCGGGGAGCTGTTTTTT,CASGRDRVNTGELFF
TRBD1,.,TRBV28,TRBJ2-5,TGTGCCAGCATTCCACAGGGGCGCGGGGAGACCCAGTACTTC,CASIPQGRGETQYF
TRBD2,.,TRBV11-3,TRBJ2-5,TGTGCCAGCAGCTTGGGACTAGCGGGGAGAGAGACCCAGTACTTC,CASSLGLAGRETQYF
TRBD1,.,TRBV10-3,TRBJ1-3,TGTGCCATCAGTGAGGCCGACAGGGCAGGAAACACCATATATTTT,CAISEADRAGNTIYF
TRBD2,.,TRBV30,TRBJ2-3,TGTGCCTGGACCCAGCGGGAGCGCGATACGCAGTATTTT,CAWTQRERDTQYF
.,.,TRBV19,TRBJ2-1,TGTGCCAGTAGTCGCCCACGGACAGTGGGTTCCAATGAGCAGTTCTTC,CASSRPRTVGSNEQFF
TRBD1,.,TRBV5-1,TRBJ1-2,TGCGCCAGCAGCTGGCCCCGGGACAGCACTCCTAAATTTAACTATGGCTACACCTTC,CASSWPRDSTPKFNYGYTF
TRBD1,.,TRBV29-1,TRBJ1-2,TGCAACATACAGGGGGCTGATGGCTACACCTTC,CNIQGADGYTF
TRBD1,.,TRBV7-7,TRBJ2-2,TGTGCTAGCAGCTTCGGACAGGGGTTACCCGGGGAGCTGTTTTTT,CASSFGQGLPGELFF
.,once,TRBV20-1,TRBJ1-6,TGCAGTGCTAGGAAAGGACGCGACTTCCACTTT,CSARKGRDFHF
.,.,TRBV7-9,TRBJ2-3,TGTGCCAGCAGCCCGGACACTAGCACAGATACGCAGTATTTT,CASSPDTSTDTQYF
.,.,TRBV2,TRBJ1-6,TGTGCCAGCAGTGTGGCGGGTGGCTCCTATAATTCACCCCTCCACTTT,CASSVAGGSYNSPLHF
.,.,TRBV7-2,TRBJ2-3,TGTGCCAGCAGTCGAATTCAGGGAGTCGCAGATACGCAGTATTTT,CASSRIQGVADTQYF
TRBD2,.,TRBV7-2,TRBJ2-5,TGTGCCAGCAGCTCAGGACTAGCCCCAGAGACCCAGTACTTC,CASSSGLAPETQYF
.,many,TRBV13,TRBJ1-2,TGTGCCAGCAGCCCACAGGGATATGGCTACACCTTC,CASSPQGYGYTF
.,.,TRBV7-9,TRBJ1-1,TGTGCCAGCAGCTTAATGGGAGCGGACACTGAAGCTTTCTTT,CASSLMGADTEAFF
.,.,TRBV6-2/TRBV6-3,TRBJ2-2,TGTGCCAGCAGTTTAACTAGCCCCCTTGGGACCGGGGAGCTGTTTTTT,CASSLTSPLGTGELFF
TRBD2,once,TRBV30,TRBJ2-3,TGTGCCTGGAGTGTAGGCGGCGGGAGGGCAGATACGCAGTATTTT,CAWSVGGGRADTQYF
.,.,TRBV23-1,TRBJ1-3,TGCGCCAGCAGTCTTCCCGAATGGAGTCGAAACACCATATATTTT,CASSLPEWSRNTIYF
.,once,TRBV28,TRBJ2-2,TGTGCCAGCAGTGCGGGACAGACTACCGGGGAGCTGTTTTTT,CASSAGQTTGELFF
.,.,TRBV28,TRBJ1-5,TGTGCCAGCAGTTTGGGAGCCGGGAATCAGCCCCAGCATTTT,CASSLGAGNQPQHF
.,.,TRBV6-6,TRBJ1-1,TGTGCCAGCAGATACGGACAAACGAACACTGAAGCTTTCTTT,CASRYGQTNTEAFF
TRBD1,few,TRBV6-5,TRBJ1-1,TGTGCCAGCAGTTACGACAGGGGGAACACTGAAGCTTTCTTT,CASSYDRGNTEAFF
.,.,TRBV20-1,TRBJ1-2,TGCAGTGCTACCGGTAACTATGGCTACACCTTC,CSATGNYGYTF
.,.,TRBV5-1,TRBJ1-1,TGCGCCAGCAGCTTGGCCTATGAGGGGCGCGCTGAAGCTTTCTTT,CASSLAYEGRAEAFF
.,few,TRBV19,TRBJ1-2,TGTGCCAGTAGTCTGACAGAAAGGTTAGGAAATGGCTACACCTTC,CASSLTERLGNGYTF